Sequencing of this TCR delta chain was carried out in a study of gamma-delta T cells after stem cell transplantation. Looked up from germline, CDR1 is TVYSNPD and CDR2 is GDNSRS (reference sequence). This CDR3 is 15 amino acids long. Trimming removed 3 bases at V and 0 bases at J, with 17 bases between. The table lists this clone with a few counts. The translation of this DNA and the TCRdb protein of a much larger clone differ at residue 4, probably owing to a read error; the protein shown here is translated from the DNA. The sample carries other DNA sequences with the same CDR3. TCRdb reran clone calling via CATT on the RT-PCR reads. The sample records roughly 14,000 delta-chain clones, roughly 9% being singletons.

This clonotype originated in a human donor. It is not recorded whose cells these are; they may come from a transplant donor. The chain couples TRDV3 to TRDJ1, with D maybe TRDD2 (6 bases). Source material: gamma-delta T cells. CDR3 in amino acids: CAFPLLPLYTDKLIF. CDR3 nucleotide sequence: TGTGCCTTCCCACTCCTTCCGCTGTACACCGATAAACTCATCTTT.